Below, 24 T cell receptor beta chains from the same sample are listed, as sequenced in a study of OX40 agonist ivuxolimab in advanced cancers. Method: immunoSEQ multiplex PCR; TCRdb's copy keeps in-frame clones and lacks some. Of fewer than 65,000 clones in the sample, about 87% were seen once. The sample here was CD4+ or CD8+ T cells sorted from blood, taken in a trial of the OX40 agonist ivuxolimab. All receptors come from an adult with an advanced solid tumor such as melanoma, head and neck, liver or kidney cancer.

The chain links TRBV5-1 to TRBJ2-3; either TRBD1 or TRBD2 may supply D (5 bases each). The V and J ends lost 2 bases and 0 bases respectively, with 7 bases between them. This CDR3 has 14 residues. Germline V lookup: CDR1 SGHRS, CDR2 YFSETQ. The CDR3 protein is CASSFRDSTDTQYF. Written as DNA, the CDR3 is TGCGCCAGCAGCTTCAGGGACAGCACAGATACGCAGTATTTT.

V is TRBV19 and J is TRBJ1-4, with D hard to call. The V end was cut by 5 bases, the J end by 6 bases, with 16 bases between. Germline-derived CDR1 and CDR2 are LNHDA and SQIVND (reference sequence). The CDR3 consists of 15 residues. CDR3 bases: TGTGCCAGTAGTGCCCCTCGGACTGGGGATGAAAAACTGTTTTTT. This codes for CASSAPRTGDEKLFF.

This chain connects TRBV5-1 to TRBJ1-1; a weak D match, TRBD1 (5 bases). V was trimmed by 7 bases and J by 3 bases, leaving 16 bases between them. Germline V gene lookup returns CDR1 SGHRS and CDR2 YFSETQ. CDR3 length equals 14 residues. The CDR3 DNA reads as TGCGCCAGCGGGTCGTTGGGGCTAGACACTGAAGCTTTCTTT. Translated: CASGSLGLDTEAFF.

Only one count was recorded for this clone. V and J are TRBV11-2 and TRBJ1-1; D gene uncertain. V lost 3 bases, J lost 0 bases, and 8 bases lay in between. The CDR3 has 14 residues. Germline loops: CDR1 SGHAT, CDR2 FQNNGV. The CDR3: CASSFGSMNTEAFF. CDR3 nucleotides: TGTGCCAGCAGCTTTGGGTCCATGAACACTGAAGCTTTCTTT.

This chain uses TRBV7-2 with TRBJ1-2, with 9 positions matching TRBD1. The CDR3 is 14 residues long. V shed 5 bases, J shed 7 bases, and the junction held 8 bases outside the gene matches. Per the germline V gene, CDR1 is SGHTA and CDR2 is FQGNSA. This CDR3 reads CASSARQGEGGYTF. As DNA, the CDR3 is TGTGCCAGCAGCGCGAGACAGGGGGAAGGTGGCTACACCTTC.

This chain links TRBV28 with TRBJ1-1; D unclear. This CDR3 is built from 15 residues. Looked up from germline, CDR1 is MDHEN and CDR2 is SYDVKM. V shed 3 bases and J shed 4 bases, with 15 bases lying between them. The CDR3 protein is CASSFFISGSTEAFF. Here the CDR3 DNA reads TGTGCCAGCAGTTTTTTTATCTCGGGAAGCACTGAAGCTTTCTTT.

This chain connects TRBV7-9 to TRBJ2-2; TRBD1 might be the D (6 bases). In germline, CDR1 is SEHNR, CDR2 FQNEAQ (reference sequence). This CDR3 comprises 16 residues. Trimming took 1 base from V and 3 from J, leaving 12 bases between them. The CDR3: CASSLDRVWDTGELFF. CDR3 DNA: TGTGCCAGCAGCTTAGACAGGGTTTGGGACACCGGGGAGCTGTTTTTT.

As for this clone: An end of the junction does not agree with germline; a read error may underlie this. The CDR3 spells CASSFLAAF. In DNA form, the CDR3 reads TGTGCCAGCAGCTTTTTGGCGGCTTTT. This chain connects TRBV5-5 to TRBJ1-4, with unresolved D. This CDR3 contains 9 residues. The germline V gene encodes CDR1 SGHKS and CDR2 YYEKEE (reference sequence).

The chain's CDR3 is CASSHRQANQPQHF. In nucleotides, the CDR3 is TGTGCCAGCAGCCATCGACAGGCGAATCAGCCCCAGCATTTT. V usage is TRBV7-8 and J usage is TRBJ1-5; TRBD1 is a possible D gene (6 bases). There are 14 residues in the CDR3. Germline V gene sequence: CDR1 SGHVS, CDR2 FQNEAQ. The V end was cut by 5 bases, the J end by 4 bases, with 12 bases between.

The chain uses TRBV10-1 and TRBJ2-5; TRBD2 agrees at 12 bases. Germline V gene lookup returns CDR1 WNHNN and CDR2 SYGVQD (reference sequence). The junction had 6 bases not matched to a gene; V was cut back by 2 bases and J by 5 bases. The CDR3 totals 16 residues. The CDR3 nucleotides read TGCGCCAGCAGTGAGGGGCCGACTAGCGGGAGTGAGACCCAGTACTTC. Translation: CASSEGPTSGSETQYF.

V gene TRBV2 combines with J gene TRBJ1-2, with TRBD1 matching 9 bases. Looked up from germline, CDR1 is SNHLY and CDR2 is FYNNEI. The CDR3 covers 15 residues. Unmatched junction bases numbered 15, after V lost 8 bases and J lost 8 bases. The CDR3 nucleotides are TGTGCCAGCCGTTCCCAAACAGGGGGCGCTTACGGCTACACCTTC. This encodes CASRSQTGGAYGYTF.

This rearrangement joins TRBV27 to TRBJ2-7; perhaps TRBD1 as D (6 bases). The germline gives CDR1 MNHEY, CDR2 SMNVEV (reference sequence). The CDR3 runs to 13 residues. The ends were cut back, 6 bases at V and 7 bases at J, with 16 bases in the middle. In DNA form, the CDR3 reads TGTGCCAGCAGCCTAAAGGGGGTCGGGGAGCAGTACTTC. Its translation: CASSLKGVGEQYF.

The chain links TRBV6-5 to TRBJ1-4, with TRBD1 as a possible D gene (6 bases). The CDR3 has 15 residues. V gave up 2 bases and J gave up 4 bases, with 11 bases separating them. Looked up from germline, CDR1 is MNHEY and CDR2 is SVGAGI. The CDR3 protein is CASSYLGGRNEKLFF. The CDR3 DNA sequence: TGTGCCAGCAGTTACCTGGGGGGCCGTAATGAAAAACTGTTTTTT.

The DNA for the CDR3 is TGTGCCAGCAGTGAAAGAGGGGACCCCTCTGAAGCTTTCTTT. Protein product: CASSERGDPSEAFF. The chain joins TRBV6-4 to TRBJ1-1; the D gene is possibly TRBD1 (5 bases). Trimming removed 3 bases from V and 6 bases from J, with 14 bases in between. CDR1 is MRHNA and CDR2 is SNTAGT in the germline V gene. The CDR3 is made up of 14 amino acids.

J is TRBJ2-6 and V is TRBV18; TRBD1 matches 9 bases. Germline V gene lookup returns CDR1 KGHSH and CDR2 LQKENI. This CDR3 has 18 residues. The trim removed 3 bases at V and 0 bases at J, leaving 6 bases unmatched. This CDR3 reads CASSPRQGGPSGANVLTF. DNA for the CDR3: TGTGCCAGCTCACCGAGACAGGGGGGACCCTCTGGGGCCAACGTCCTGACTTTC. Full variable domain (rest looked up from reference TRBV18 and TRBJ2-6): NAGVMQNPRHLVRRRGQEARLRCSPMKGHSHVYWYRQLPEEGLKFMVYLQKENIIDESGMPKERFSAEFPKEGPSILRIQQVVRGDSAAYFCASSPRQGGPSGANVLTFGAGSRLTVL.

The chain combines TRBV7-9 with TRBJ2-5; D may match TRBD1 or TRBD2 (5 bases each). Germline CDR1 is SEHNR and CDR2 is FQNEAQ (reference sequence). Trimming removed 3 bases at V and 5 bases at J, with 13 bases between. There are 14 residues in the CDR3. The CDR3 DNA is TGTGCCAGCAGCTTGATAAGAGGGGAGGAGACCCAGTACTTC. Its protein is CASSLIRGEETQYF.

The rearrangement uses TRBV4-1 and TRBJ1-4, with D unclear. V was shortened by 4 bases and J by 0 bases, with 9 bases between the two germline ends. The germline CDR1 and CDR2 sequences are MGHRA and YSYEKL. This CDR3 is built from 15 residues. The DNA of the CDR3 is TGCGCCAGCAGCCCCAACTTTGCAACTAATGAAAAACTGTTTTTT. Translated, it gives CASSPNFATNEKLFF.

This clone turned up a few times. The chain carries TRBV5-5 and TRBJ2-7; D is uncertain. Germline CDR1 reads SGHKS; CDR2 reads YYEKEE (reference sequence). Between the trimmed V and J ends, which lost 4 bases and 7 bases, there was a span of 9 bases. This CDR3 has 11 amino acids. The CDR3 region has the DNA TGTGCCAGCAGCCGCCTATGGGAGCAGTACTTC. It encodes CASSRLWEQYF.

V gene TRBV11-3 combines with J gene TRBJ1-1; maybe TRBD1 (6 bases). CDR3 length equals 15 residues. Trimming stripped 0 bases from V and 4 bases from J, with 12 bases between. The V gene's germline CDR1 is SGHNT and CDR2 YENEEA. CDR3 sequence (DNA): TGTGCCAGCAGCTTAGATGCGGGGGGCGGCACTGAAGCTTTCTTT. Its protein is CASSLDAGGGTEAFF.

This chain links TRBV7-2 with TRBJ1-1; no firm D call. Deletions cut 2 bases from V and 1 base from J, with 8 bases between. This CDR3 is built from 14 residues. CDR1 is SGHTA, CDR2 FQGNSA, per germline. The CDR3 bases are TGTGCCAGCAGCTTAACTGGGCAGAACACTGAAGCTTTCTTT. The encoded protein is CASSLTGQNTEAFF.

For the CDR3, the DNA is TGTGCCAGCAGTTTATTAGGACAGACTGCCTACGAGCAGTACTTC. It is translated as CASSLLGQTAYEQYF. The genes are TRBV27 and TRBJ2-7, with D maybe TRBD1 (6 bases). This CDR3 has 15 residues. The V gene's germline CDR1 is MNHEY and CDR2 SMNVEV (reference sequence). Trimming took off 1 base at V and 2 bases at J, with 12 bases between the two ends.

This chain uses TRBV30 with TRBJ1-2; 7 positions agree with TRBD1. J was trimmed by 2 bases and V by 1 base; bases with no gene match: 4. The CDR3 sequence is 14 residues long. From germline, CDR1 is GTSNPN and CDR2 SVGIG (reference sequence). The CDR3 is CAWSGSTGNYGYTF. The CDR3 coding sequence is TGTGCCTGGAGTGGTTCGACAGGGAACTATGGCTACACCTTC.

The chain couples TRBV21-1 to TRBJ2-2; the table's D call of TRBD1 was not tested on the DNA. TRBV21-1 counts as a pseudogene. The CDR3 length is 16 residues. CDR3 residues: CASSSYRGPNTGELFF. CDR3 nucleotide sequence: TGTGCCAGCAGCAGTTACAGGGGGCCGAACACCGGGGAGCTGTTTTTT.

This clone was detected only a few times. The chain couples TRBV18 to TRBJ2-5; 11 nucleotides match TRBD2. The germline V gene has CDR1 KGHSH and CDR2 LQKENI. The length of the CDR3 is 16 residues. After removal of 0 bases from V and 4 bases from J, the junction contained 4 bases not matched to a gene. The DNA for the CDR3 is TGTGCCAGCTCACCACCGGTCACTAGCGGGAGAGAGACCCAGTACTTC. Residues: CASSPPVTSGRETQYF.